This entry describes one T cell receptor beta chain. Antigen unknown. The method was immunoSEQ multiplex PCR; TCRdb's version includes in-frame clones alone and lacks a portion of them. The sample contains approximately 80,000 clones, 80% to 90% of which appear only once. This record comes from a study of T cell responses to AZD1222 COVID-19 vaccine. Notes on the study in general: Only a handful of AZD1222 recipients were seropositive at baseline. CD4 TCRs covered the whole spike, strongest at regions 160-218 and 743-854. Among spike-specific TCRs, nearly half reportedly target unmutated variant regions. No day 14 peak samples; only post-peak repertoires were characterized.

This specimen consisted of peripheral blood, obtained 28 days after the second AZD1222 dose. The sequence came from an adult who received the AZD1222 COVID-19 vaccine.

CDR3 bases: TGTGCCAGTAGTATAGATCCTAGCGGCTACGAGCAGTACTTC. As protein: CASSIDPSGYEQYF. The V call is TRBV19, the J call TRBJ2-7, with 7 bases lining up with TRBD2. The CDR3 is 14 residues long. V lost 0 bases to trimming and J lost 3 bases; unmatched junction nucleotides: 2. Germline lookup yields CDR1 LNHDA and CDR2 SQIVND (reference sequence). Together with reference TRBV19 and TRBJ2-7, the CDR3 gives the full variable domain: DGGITQSPKYLFRKEGQNVTLSCEQNLNHDAMYWYRQDPGQGLRLIYYSQIVNDFQKGDIAEGYSVSREKKESFPLTVTSAQKNPTAFYLCASSIDPSGYEQYFGPGTRLTVT.